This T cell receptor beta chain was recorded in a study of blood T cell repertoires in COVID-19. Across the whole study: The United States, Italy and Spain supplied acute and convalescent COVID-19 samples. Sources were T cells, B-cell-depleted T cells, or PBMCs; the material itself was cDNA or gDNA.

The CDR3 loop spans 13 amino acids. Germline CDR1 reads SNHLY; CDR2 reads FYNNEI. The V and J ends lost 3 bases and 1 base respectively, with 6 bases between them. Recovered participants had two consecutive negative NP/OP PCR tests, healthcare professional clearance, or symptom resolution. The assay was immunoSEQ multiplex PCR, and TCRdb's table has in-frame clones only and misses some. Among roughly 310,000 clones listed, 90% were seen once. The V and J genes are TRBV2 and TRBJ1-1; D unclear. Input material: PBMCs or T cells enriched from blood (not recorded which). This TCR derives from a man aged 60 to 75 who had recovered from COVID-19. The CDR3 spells CASSDNPNTEAFF. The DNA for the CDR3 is TGTGCCAGCAGTGACAATCCGAACACTGAAGCTTTCTTT.